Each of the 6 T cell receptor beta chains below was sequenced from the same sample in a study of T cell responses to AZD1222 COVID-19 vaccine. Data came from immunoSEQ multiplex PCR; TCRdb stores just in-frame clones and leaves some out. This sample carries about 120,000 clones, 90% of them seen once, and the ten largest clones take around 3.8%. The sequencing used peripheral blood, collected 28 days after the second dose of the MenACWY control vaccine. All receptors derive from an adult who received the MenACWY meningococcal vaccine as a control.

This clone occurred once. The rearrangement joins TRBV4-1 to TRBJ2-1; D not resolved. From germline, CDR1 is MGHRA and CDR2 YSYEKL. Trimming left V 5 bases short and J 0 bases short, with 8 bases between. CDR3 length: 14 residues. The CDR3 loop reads CASSELSSYNEQFF. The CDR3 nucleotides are TGCGCCAGCAGCGAGCTGAGCTCCTACAATGAGCAGTTCTTC.

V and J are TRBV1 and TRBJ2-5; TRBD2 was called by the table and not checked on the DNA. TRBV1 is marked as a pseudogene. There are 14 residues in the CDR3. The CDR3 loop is CTSSHGDSVLPQYF. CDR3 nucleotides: TGCACCAGCAGCCATGGGGACTCTGTCCTGCCCCAGTACTTC.

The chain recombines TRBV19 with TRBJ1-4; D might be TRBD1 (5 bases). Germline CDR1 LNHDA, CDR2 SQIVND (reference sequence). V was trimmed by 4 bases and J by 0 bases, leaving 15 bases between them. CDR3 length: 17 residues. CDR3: CASSTGRRGATNEKLFF. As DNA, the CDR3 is TGTGCCAGTAGTACGGGACGGAGGGGCGCAACTAATGAAAAACTGTTTTTT.

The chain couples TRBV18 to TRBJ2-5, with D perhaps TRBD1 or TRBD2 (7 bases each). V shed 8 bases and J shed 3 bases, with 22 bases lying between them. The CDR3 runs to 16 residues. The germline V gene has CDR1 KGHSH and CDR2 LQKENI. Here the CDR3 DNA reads TGTGCCAGCGCCACACGGCAGGGGGGGAGAGAAGAGACCCAGTACTTC. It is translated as CASATRQGGREETQYF.

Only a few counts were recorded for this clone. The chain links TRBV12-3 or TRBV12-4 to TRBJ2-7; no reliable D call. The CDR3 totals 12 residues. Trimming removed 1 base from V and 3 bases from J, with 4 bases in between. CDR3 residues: CASSLGSYEQYF. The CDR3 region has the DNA TGTGCCAGCAGTTTAGGTAGCTACGAGCAGTACTTC.

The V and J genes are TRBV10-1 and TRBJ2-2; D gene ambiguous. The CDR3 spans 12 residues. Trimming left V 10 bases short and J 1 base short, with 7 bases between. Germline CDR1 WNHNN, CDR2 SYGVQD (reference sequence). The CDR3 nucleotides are TGCGCCACCGCAAAGAACACCGGGGAGCTGTTTTTT. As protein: CATAKNTGELFF.